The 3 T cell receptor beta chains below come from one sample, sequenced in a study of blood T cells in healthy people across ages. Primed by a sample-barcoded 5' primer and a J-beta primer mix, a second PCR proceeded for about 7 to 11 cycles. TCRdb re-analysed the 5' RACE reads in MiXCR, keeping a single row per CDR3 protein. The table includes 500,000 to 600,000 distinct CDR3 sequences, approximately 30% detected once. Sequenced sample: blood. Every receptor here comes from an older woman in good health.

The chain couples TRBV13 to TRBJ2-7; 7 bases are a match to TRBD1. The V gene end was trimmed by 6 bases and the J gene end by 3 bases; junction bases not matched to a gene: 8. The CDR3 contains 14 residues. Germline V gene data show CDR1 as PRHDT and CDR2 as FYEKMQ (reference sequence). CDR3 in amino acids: CASRRGGAGYEQYF. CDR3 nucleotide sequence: TGTGCCAGCAGAAGAGGGGGCGCCGGCTACGAGCAGTACTTC.

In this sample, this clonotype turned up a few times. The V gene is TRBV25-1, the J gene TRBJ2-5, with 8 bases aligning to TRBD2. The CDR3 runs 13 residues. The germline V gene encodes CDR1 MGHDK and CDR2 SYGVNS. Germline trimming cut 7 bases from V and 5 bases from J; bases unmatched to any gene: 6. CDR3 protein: CASNPGGGETQYF. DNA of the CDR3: TGTGCCAGCAACCCCGGCGGGGGGGAGACCCAGTACTTC.

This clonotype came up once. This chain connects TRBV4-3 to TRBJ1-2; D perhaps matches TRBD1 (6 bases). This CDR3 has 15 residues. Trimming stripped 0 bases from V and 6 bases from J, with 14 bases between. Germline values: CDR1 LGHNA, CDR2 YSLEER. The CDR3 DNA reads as TGCGCCAGCAGCCAAGATTGGGGGGCTCGTCATGGCTACACCTTC. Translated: CASSQDWGARHGYTF.